The clone carrying this TCR beta chain was seen only a few times. Its antigen is currently unknown. This sample was taken from a study of cytomegalovirus exposure and HLA in healthy donors. Study results and caveats: Rates of TCR association differed by HLA locus in a later analysis, with DRB1 highest and HLA-C lowest.

J was trimmed by 1 base and V by 7 bases; bases with no gene match: 28. Looked up from germline, CDR1 is WNHNN and CDR2 is SYGVQD (reference sequence). The CDR3 length is 22 residues. Each donor was healthy, and each was a bone marrow donor. Primers for the PCR totalled 60 Vbeta and 13 Jbeta. Sequencing used immunoSEQ multiplex PCR; TCRdb keeps in-frame clones, though not all of them. The table lists 85,000 to 120,000 clones, roughly three fifths of them singletons. Sequences were obtained from PBMCs. The source is a human donor in good health. The chain couples TRBV10-1 to TRBJ2-3, with TRBD2 matching 8 bases. CDR3 in amino acids: CASKGPPGRARSSSYGTDTQYF. CDR3 bases: TGCGCCAGCAAGGGCCCCCCCGGGAGGGCCAGATCTAGCAGTTATGGCACAGATACGCAGTATTTT.